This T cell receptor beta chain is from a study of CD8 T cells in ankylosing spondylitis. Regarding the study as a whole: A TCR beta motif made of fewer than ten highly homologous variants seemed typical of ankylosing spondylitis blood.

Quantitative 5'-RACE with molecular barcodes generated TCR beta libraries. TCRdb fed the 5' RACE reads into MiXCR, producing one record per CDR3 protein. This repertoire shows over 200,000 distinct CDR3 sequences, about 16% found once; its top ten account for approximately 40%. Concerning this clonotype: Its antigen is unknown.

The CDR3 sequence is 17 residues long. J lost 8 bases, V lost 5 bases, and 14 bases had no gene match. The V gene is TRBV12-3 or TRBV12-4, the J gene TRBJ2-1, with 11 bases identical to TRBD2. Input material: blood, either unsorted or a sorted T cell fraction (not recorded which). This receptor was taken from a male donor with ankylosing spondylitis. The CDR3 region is CASSRGLADPLADEQFF. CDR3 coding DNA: TGTGCCAGCAGTCGGGGACTAGCGGACCCCTTGGCAGATGAGCAGTTCTTC.